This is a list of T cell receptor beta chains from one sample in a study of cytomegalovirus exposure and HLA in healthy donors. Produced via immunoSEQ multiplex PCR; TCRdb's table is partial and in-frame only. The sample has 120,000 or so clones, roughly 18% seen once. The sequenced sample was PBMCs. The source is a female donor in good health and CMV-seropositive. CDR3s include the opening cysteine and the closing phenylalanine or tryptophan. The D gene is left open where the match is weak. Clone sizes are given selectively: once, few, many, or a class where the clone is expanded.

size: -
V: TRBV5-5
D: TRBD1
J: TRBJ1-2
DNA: TGTGCCAGCAGCTTGGGGCCGGACAGGGTGTTCGGCTACACCTTC
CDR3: CASSLGPDRVFGYTF

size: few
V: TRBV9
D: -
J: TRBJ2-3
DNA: TGTGCCAGCAGCGTAGCTTATGGAGGGCTCCCAGATACGCAGTATTTT
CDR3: CASSVAYGGLPDTQYF

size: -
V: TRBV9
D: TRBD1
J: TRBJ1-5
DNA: TGTGCCAGCAGCACAGACAGGGTCAATCAGCCCCAGCATTTT
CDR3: CASSTDRVNQPQHF

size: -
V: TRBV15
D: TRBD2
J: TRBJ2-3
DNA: TGTGCCACCAGCAGAGATCGTCCCGGGACTAGTTTTGCGCAGTATTTT
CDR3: CATSRDRPGTSFAQYF

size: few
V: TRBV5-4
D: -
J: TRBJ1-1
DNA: TGTGCCACCAACAGGGTGGGGCAGGTCGTGAACACTGAAGCTTTCTTT
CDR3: CATNRVGQVVNTEAFF

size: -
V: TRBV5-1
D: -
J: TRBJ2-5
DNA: TGCGCCAGCAGCCAGGGGTGGAGGAGCCACCGGACCCAGTACTTC
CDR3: CASSQGWRSHRTQYF

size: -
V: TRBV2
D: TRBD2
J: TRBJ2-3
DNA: TGTGCCAGCAGTGCTGGATGGGGGGGGGATACGCAGTATTTT
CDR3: CASSAGWGGDTQYF

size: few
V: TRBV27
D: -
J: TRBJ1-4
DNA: TGTGCCAGCAGTAGCGGACTCCGAAGGAGAGAAAAACTGTTTTTT
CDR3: CASSSGLRRREKLFF

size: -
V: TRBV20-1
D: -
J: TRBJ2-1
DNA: TGCAGTGCTAAAAGACAGAATGAGCAGTTCTTC
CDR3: CSAKRQNEQFF

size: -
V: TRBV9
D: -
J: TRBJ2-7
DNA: TGTGCCAGCAGCTCATCCAGGGGGGCCCTCTACTTC
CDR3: CASSSSRGALYF

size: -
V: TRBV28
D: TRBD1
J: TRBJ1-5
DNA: TGTGCCAGCAGTCGAAACCGCGGGACAGGGGGGAATCAGCCCCAGCATTTT
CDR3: CASSRNRGTGGNQPQHF

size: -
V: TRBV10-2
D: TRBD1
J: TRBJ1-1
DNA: TGCGCCAGCAGTGATAGACAGGGGATGAACACTGAAGCTTTCTTT
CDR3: CASSDRQGMNTEAFF

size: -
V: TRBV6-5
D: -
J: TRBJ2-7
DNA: TGTGCCAGCAGTTACTCGACAGGACAGACTACCTACGAGCAGTACTTC
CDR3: CASSYSTGQTTYEQYF

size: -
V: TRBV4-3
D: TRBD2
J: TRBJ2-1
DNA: TGCGCCAGCAGCCCCGAGGCGGGGGGCTGGTTTTCCTACAATGAGCAGTTCTTC
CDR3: CASSPEAGGWFSYNEQFF

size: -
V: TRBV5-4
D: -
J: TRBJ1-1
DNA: TGTGCCAGCAGCTTGTTAACTGGTACTGAAGCTTTCTTT
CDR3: CASSLLTGTEAFF

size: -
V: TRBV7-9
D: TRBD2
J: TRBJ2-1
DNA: TGTGCCAGCAGCTCCTTGGCGGGGGTCGGATATGAGCAGTTCTTC
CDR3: CASSSLAGVGYEQFF

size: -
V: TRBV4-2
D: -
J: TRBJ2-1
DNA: TGTGCCAGCAGCCAAGACAGTTACACGTTCTTC
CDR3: CASSQDSYTFF

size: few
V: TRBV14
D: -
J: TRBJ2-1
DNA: TGTGCCAGCAGCCAAGAGGTACAACCTTCCTACAATGAGCAGTTCTTC
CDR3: CASSQEVQPSYNEQFF

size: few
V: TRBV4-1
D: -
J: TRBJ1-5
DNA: TGCGCCAGCAGCCAAGCAGGTTACGGCAATCAGCCCCAGCATTTT
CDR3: CASSQAGYGNQPQHF

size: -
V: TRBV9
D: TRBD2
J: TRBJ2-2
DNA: TGTGCCAGCAGCGTAGACCCCGGGACTAGCGTTTCGAACACCGGGGAGCTGTTTTTT
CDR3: CASSVDPGTSVSNTGELFF

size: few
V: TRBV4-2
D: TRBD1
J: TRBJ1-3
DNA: TGTGCCAGCAGCGCACAGGGGGGGGACTCTGGAAACACCATATATTTT
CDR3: CASSAQGGDSGNTIYF

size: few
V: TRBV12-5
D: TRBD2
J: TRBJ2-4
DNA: TGTGCTAGTGGTCATGGACTAGCGGATACACTAGCCAAAAACATTCAGTACTTC
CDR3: CASGHGLADTLAKNIQYF

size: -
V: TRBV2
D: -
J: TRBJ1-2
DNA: TGTGCCAGCGCCTCAGCAAGAGGGTTTAGAGGCTACACCTTC
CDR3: CASASARGFRGYTF

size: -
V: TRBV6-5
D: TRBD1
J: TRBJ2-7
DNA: TGTGCCAGCAGTTACCTAGGACAGGGGGATTACGAGCAGTACTTC
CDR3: CASSYLGQGDYEQYF

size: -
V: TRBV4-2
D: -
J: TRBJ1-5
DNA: TGTGCCAGCAGCCACTCACAGGGCAATCAGCCCCAGCATTTT
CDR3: CASSHSQGNQPQHF

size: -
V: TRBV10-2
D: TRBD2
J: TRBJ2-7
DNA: TGCGCCAGCAGTGAGTCGACTCAGCTAGCGGGGGGTTCGACGTCCTACGAGCAGTACTTC
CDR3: CASSESTQLAGGSTSYEQYF

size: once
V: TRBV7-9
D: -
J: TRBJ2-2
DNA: TGTGCCAGCAGCCCCTTTAACACCGGGGAGCTGTTTTTT
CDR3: CASSPFNTGELFF

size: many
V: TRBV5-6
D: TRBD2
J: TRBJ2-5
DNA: TGTGCCAGCAGCGGGACTAGCGCTGAGACCCAGTACTTC
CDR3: CASSGTSAETQYF